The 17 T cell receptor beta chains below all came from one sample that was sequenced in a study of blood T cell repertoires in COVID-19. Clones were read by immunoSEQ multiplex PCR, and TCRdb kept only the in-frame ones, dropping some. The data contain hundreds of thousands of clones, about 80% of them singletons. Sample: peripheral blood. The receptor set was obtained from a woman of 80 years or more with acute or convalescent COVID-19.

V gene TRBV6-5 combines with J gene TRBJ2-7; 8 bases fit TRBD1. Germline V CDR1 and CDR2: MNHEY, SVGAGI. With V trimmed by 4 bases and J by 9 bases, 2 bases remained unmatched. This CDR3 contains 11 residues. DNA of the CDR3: TGTGCCAGCAGTTCTACAGGGGGGCAGTACTTC. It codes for CASSSTGGQYF.

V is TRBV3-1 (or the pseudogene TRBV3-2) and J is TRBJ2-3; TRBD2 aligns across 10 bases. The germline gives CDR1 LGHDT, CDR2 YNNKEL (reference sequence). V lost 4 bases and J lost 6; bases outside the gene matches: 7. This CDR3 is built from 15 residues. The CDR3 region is CASSLLAGATDTQYF. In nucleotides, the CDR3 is TGTGCCAGCAGCCTCCTAGCGGGAGCCACGGATACGCAGTATTTT.

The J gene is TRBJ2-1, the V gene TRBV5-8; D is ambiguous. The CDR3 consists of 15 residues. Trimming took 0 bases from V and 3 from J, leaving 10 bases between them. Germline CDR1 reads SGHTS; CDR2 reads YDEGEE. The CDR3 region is CASSLAGYSYNEQFF. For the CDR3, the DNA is TGTGCCAGCAGCTTGGCTGGGTACAGCTACAATGAGCAGTTCTTC.

CDR3 in DNA: TGTGCCAGCAGCCCCCCGGGACTCCAAGAGACCCAGTACTTC. It codes for CASSPPGLQETQYF. The chain joins TRBV7-2 to TRBJ2-5; D is perhaps TRBD2 (6 bases). Trimming pared 5 bases from V and 1 base from J, leaving 11 bases between. Germline CDR1 and CDR2: SGHTA and FQGNSA. The CDR3 totals 14 residues. Using reference TRBV7-2 and TRBJ2-5 for the parts outside the CDR3, the full variable domain is GAGVSQSPSNKVTEKGKDVELRCDPISGHTALYWYRQSLGQGLEFLIYFQGNSAPDKSGLPSDRFSAERTGGSVSTLTIQRTQQEDSAVYLCASSPPGLQETQYFGPGTRLLVL.

In DNA form, the CDR3 reads TGTGCCAGTAGTATTAGCGCGTCCCACATTGAGCAGTTCTTC. Protein sequence: CASSISASHIEQFF. This chain joins TRBV19 and TRBJ2-1, with D perhaps TRBD2 (5 bases). The length of the CDR3 is 14 residues. The germline CDR1 and CDR2 sequences are LNHDA and SQIVND (reference sequence). V dropped 3 bases and J dropped 9 bases, with 15 bases sitting between them. Filled out from reference TRBV19 and TRBJ2-1, the complete variable domain reads DGGITQSPKYLFRKEGQNVTLSCEQNLNHDAMYWYRQDPGQGLRLIYYSQIVNDFQKGDIAEGYSVSREKKESFPLTVTSAQKNPTAFYLCASSISASHIEQFFGPGTRLTVL.

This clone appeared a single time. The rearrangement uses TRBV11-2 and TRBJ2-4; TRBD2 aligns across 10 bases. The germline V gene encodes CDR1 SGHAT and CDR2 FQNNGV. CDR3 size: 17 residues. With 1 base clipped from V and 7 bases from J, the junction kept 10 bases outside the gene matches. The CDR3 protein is CASSLVGSGGKGNIQYF. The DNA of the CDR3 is TGTGCCAGCAGCTTAGTGGGTAGCGGGGGGAAGGGGAACATTCAGTACTTC.

CDR3 in amino acids: CASSLYITGELFF. DNA of the CDR3: TGTGCCAGCAGCTTGTACATAACCGGGGAGCTGTTTTTT. V gene TRBV5-6 combines with J gene TRBJ2-2; unclear D gene. Per germline, CDR1 SGHDT and CDR2 YYEEEE. V lost 1 base and J 5 bases, leaving 6 bases between the germline ends. There are 13 residues in the CDR3.

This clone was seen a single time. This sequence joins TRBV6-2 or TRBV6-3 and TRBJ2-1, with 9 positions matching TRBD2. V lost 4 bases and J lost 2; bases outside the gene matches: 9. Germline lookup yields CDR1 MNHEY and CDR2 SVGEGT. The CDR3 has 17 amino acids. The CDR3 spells CASSSPLGGGAYNEQFF. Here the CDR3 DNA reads TGTGCCAGCAGTTCCCCCCTCGGCGGGGGGGCCTACAATGAGCAGTTCTTC.

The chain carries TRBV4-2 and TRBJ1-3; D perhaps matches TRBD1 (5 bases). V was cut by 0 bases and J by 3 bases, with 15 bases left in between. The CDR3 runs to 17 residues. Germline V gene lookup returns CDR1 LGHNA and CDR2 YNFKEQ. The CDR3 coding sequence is TGTGCCAGCAGCCAAGATAAGGTCAAGGGGTTTGGAAACACCATATATTTT. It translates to CASSQDKVKGFGNTIYF.

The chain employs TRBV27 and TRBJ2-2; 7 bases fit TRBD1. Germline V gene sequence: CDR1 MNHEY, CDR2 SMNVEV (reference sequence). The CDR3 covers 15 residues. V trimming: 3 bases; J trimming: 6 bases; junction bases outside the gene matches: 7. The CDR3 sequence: CASSFARQGAGELFF. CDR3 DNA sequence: TGTGCCAGCAGTTTTGCCCGCCAGGGGGCCGGGGAGCTGTTTTTT.

CDR3 bases: TGTGCCAGCAGTTACGCTACGGAGACCCAGTACTTC. Protein sequence: CASSYATETQYF. This chain joins TRBV6-5 and TRBJ2-5; D is unclear. The CDR3 runs 12 residues. Germline V gene sequence: CDR1 MNHEY, CDR2 SVGAGI. V dropped 2 bases and J dropped 5 bases, with 6 bases sitting between them.

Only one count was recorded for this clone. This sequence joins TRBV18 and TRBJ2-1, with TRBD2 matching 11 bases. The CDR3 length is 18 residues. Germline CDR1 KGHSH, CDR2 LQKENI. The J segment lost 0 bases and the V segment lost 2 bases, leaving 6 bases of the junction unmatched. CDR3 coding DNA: TGTGCCAGCTCACCAGCGACTAGCGGGGTTACCTCCTACAATGAGCAGTTCTTC. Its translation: CASSPATSGVTSYNEQFF.

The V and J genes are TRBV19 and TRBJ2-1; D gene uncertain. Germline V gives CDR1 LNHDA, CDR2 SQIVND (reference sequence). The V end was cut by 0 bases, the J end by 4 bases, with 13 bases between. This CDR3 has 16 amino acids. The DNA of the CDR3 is TGTGCCAGTAGTATAGATCGTTCCCCAGGTTACAATGAGCAGTTCTTC. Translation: CASSIDRSPGYNEQFF.

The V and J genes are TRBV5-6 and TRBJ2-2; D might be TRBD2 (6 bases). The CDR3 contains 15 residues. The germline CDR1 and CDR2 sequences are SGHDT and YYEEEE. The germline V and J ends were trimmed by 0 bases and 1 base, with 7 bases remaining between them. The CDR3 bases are TGTGCCAGCAGCTTGGTTAGCGGGAACACCGGGGAGCTGTTTTTT. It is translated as CASSLVSGNTGELFF.

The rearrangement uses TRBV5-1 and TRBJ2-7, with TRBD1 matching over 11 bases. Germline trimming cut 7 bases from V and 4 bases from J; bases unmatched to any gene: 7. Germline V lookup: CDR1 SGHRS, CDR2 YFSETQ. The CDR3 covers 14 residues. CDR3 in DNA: TGCGCCAGCGCCCCTGGGACAGGGGGATACGAGCAGTACTTC. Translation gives CASAPGTGGYEQYF.

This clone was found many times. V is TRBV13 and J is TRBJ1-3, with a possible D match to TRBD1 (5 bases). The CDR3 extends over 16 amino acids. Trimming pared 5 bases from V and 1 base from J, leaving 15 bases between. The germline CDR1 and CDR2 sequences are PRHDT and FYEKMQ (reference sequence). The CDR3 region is CASSDRGFGSGNTIYF. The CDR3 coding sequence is TGTGCCAGCAGCGACCGGGGGTTCGGGTCTGGAAACACCATATATTTT. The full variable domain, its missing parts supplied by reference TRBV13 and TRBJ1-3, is AAGVIQSPRHLIKEKRETATLKCYPIPRHDTVYWYQQGPGQDPQFLISFYEKMQSDKGSIPDRFSAQQFSDYHSELNMSSLELGDSALYFCASSDRGFGSGNTIYFGEGSWLTVV.

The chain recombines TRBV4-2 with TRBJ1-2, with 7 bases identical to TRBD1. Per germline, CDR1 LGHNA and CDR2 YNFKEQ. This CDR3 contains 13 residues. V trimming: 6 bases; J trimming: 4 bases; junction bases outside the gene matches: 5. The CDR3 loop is CASSQRDSYGYTF. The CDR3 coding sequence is TGTGCCAGCAGTCAAAGGGACAGCTATGGCTACACCTTC.